This TCR beta chain was captured by sequencing in a study of blood T cell repertoires in COVID-19. Study-level information: Samples came from the United States, Italy and Spain, spanning acute and convalescent COVID-19. T cells, B-cell-depleted T cells, or PBMCs supplied cDNA or gDNA.

Source study methods: It was from reference gene primer amplification that nucleated cell counts were estimated. Clones were read by immunoSEQ multiplex PCR, and TCRdb kept only the in-frame ones, dropping some. That table gives V, J and clone size, and the DNA gave D and trimming. The sample contains about 70,000 clones, approximately 86% of which appear only once. Between the trimmed V and J ends, which lost 0 bases and 7 bases, there was a span of 7 bases. The V gene's germline CDR1 is SGHAT and CDR2 FQNNGV. The CDR3 consists of 13 residues. This chain joins TRBV11-2 and TRBJ1-5; D may be TRBD1 (5 bases). Material: peripheral blood. This receptor was identified in a human donor in a cohort sampled during active COVID-19. As DNA, the CDR3 is TGTGCCAGCAGCTTAGATCGGGGGCAGCCCCAGCATTTT. Translated: CASSLDRGQPQHF.